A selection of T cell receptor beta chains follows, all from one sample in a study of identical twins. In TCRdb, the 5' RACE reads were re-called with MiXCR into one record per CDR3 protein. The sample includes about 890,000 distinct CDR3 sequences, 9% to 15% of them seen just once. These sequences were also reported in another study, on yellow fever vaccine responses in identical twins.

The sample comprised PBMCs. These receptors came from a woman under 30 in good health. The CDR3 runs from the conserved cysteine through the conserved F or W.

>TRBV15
CATSGEERSSYNEQFF
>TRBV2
CASTGLAVYNEQFF
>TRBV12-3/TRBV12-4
CASSLYQGGYSNQPQHF
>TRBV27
CASSPQGAGLAGTGELFF
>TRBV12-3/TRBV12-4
CASSPGTGWAPDYGYTF
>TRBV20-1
CSANLLWGTSYNEQFF
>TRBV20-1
CSADPWGGETQYF
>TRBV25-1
CASSDSGGNSPLHF
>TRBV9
CASSSISGYNEQFF
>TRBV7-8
CASSLITFTSGSNTGELFF
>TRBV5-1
CASSLEASGTYYEQYF
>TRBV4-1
CASSQEGTGGEKLFF
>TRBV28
CASRGVDTQYF
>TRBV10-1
CASSDRTSDTQYF
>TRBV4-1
CASSPWGPNTGELFF
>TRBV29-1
CSVGGSFLNEQFF
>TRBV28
CASSLDRLNQPQHF
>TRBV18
CASSPPGLVYNVQFF
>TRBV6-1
CASTRGGQSNEKLFF
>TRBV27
CASSFIARDEQFF
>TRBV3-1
CASSHLGGGVNTEAFF